This TCR beta chain was identified in a study of T cells in Graves' hyperthyroidism and ophthalmopathy. The TCR beta CDR3 regions underwent amplification using RNA transcripts as the source. HTBI primers were employed in a first-round RT-PCR of the TCR CDR3. TCRdb reanalysed the multiplex PCR reads using MiXCR and keeps one entry per CDR3 protein. The repertoire includes hundreds of thousands of distinct CDR3 sequences, less than 15% of them detected once, and 9.2% sits in the top ten. This clonotype was seen ten or more times. The antigen is not known. V shed 5 bases, J shed 2 bases, and the junction held 8 bases outside the gene matches. The germline CDR1 and CDR2 sequences are SGHTA and FQGTGA. The CDR3 extends over 16 amino acids. Study-level results: The majority of expanded thyroid clonotypes above 0.001 also appeared in blood.

The clonotype was recovered from a woman under 30 with Graves' hyperthyroidism. The source material was blood. The V call is TRBV7-3, the J call TRBJ2-1; 8 bases fit TRBD1. CDR3 nucleotide sequence: TGTGCCAGCAGCGAGCGACAGGGGCGCCCCTACAATGAGCAGTTCTTC. Protein: CASSERQGRPYNEQFF.